This T cell receptor beta chain was recovered during a study of CD8+ T cells in alopecia areata. Study information: Treated patients were given oral tofacitinib, which was dosed at 5 to 10 mg twice daily.

Investigators isolated RNA and reverse transcribed it into cDNA to act as the sequencing template. Sequencing was performed with immunoSEQ multiplex PCR; in TCRdb, only in-frame clones are kept and a portion is missing. The table shows more than 150,000 clones, with around three fifths occurring only once. The CDR3 is made up of 12 amino acids. Losses at the gene ends were 9 bases for V and 7 bases for J; bases not matched to a gene: 6. Looked up from germline, CDR1 is SGHDT and CDR2 is YYEEEE. This clone was counted once. The material was CD4+ T cells sorted from blood, obtained at week 0. The chain combines TRBV5-6 with TRBJ2-1, with 8 bases that match TRBD2. This sequence was found in a human donor with alopecia areata. DNA of the CDR3: TGTGCCACCCGGACGGGGGGGAATGAGCAGTTCTTC. Residues: CATRTGGNEQFF. Full variable domain (outside the CDR3, taken from reference TRBV5-6 and TRBJ2-1): DAGVTQSPTHLIKTRGQQVTLRCSPKSGHDTVSWYQQALGQGPQFIFQYYEEEERQRGNFPDRFSGHQFPNYSSELNVNALLLGDSALYLCATRTGGNEQFFGPGTRLTVL.